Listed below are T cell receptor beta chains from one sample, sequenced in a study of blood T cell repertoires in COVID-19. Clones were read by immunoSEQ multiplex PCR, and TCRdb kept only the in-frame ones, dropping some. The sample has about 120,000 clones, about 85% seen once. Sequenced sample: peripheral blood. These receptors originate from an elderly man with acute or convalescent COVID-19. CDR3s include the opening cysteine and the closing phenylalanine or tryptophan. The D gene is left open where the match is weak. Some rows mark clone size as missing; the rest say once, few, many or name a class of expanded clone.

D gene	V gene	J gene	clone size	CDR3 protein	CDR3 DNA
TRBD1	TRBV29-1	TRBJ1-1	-	CSAAGGSTEAFF	TGCAGCGCCGCAGGGGGCAGCACTGAAGCTTTCTTT
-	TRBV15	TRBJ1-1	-	CATSKGDTDHTEAFF	TGTGCCACCAGCAAAGGGGACACAGACCACACTGAAGCTTTCTTT
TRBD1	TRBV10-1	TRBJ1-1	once	CASTRDRGSSEAFF	TGCGCCAGCACGAGAGACAGGGGATCGTCTGAAGCTTTCTTT
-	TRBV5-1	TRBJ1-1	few	CASSHGALEAFF	TGCGCCAGCAGCCACGGAGCCTTGGAAGCTTTCTTT
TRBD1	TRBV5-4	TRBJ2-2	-	CASSLDRQGIPTGELFF	TGTGCCAGCAGCTTGGACAGACAGGGGATACCCACCGGGGAGCTGTTTTTT
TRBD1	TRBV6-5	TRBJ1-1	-	CATGQGDTEAFF	TGTGCCACCGGACAGGGTGACACTGAAGCTTTCTTT
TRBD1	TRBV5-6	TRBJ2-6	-	CASSFFATGGSSGANVLTF	TGTGCCAGCAGCTTTTTCGCGACAGGGGGTAGCTCTGGGGCCAACGTCCTGACTTTC
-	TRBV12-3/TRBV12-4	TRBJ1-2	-	CASSLTNNYGYTF	TGTGCCAGCAGTTTAACAAACAACTATGGCTACACCTTC
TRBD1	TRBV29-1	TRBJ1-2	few	CSVEGTGGSYGYTF	TGCAGCGTTGAAGGGACAGGGGGTAGTTATGGCTACACCTTC
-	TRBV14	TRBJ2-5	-	CASSQELYQETQYF	TGTGCCAGCAGCCAAGAACTCTACCAAGAGACCCAGTACTTC
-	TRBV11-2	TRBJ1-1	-	CASSRREEDTEAFF	TGTGCCAGCAGCAGACGGGAAGAGGACACTGAAGCTTTCTTT
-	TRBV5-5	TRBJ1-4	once	CASTIDQGTNEKLFF	TGTGCCAGCACTATTGATCAGGGTACTAATGAAAAACTGTTTTTT
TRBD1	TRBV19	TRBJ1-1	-	CASAGDRGWNTEAFF	TGTGCCTCCGCCGGGGACAGGGGATGGAACACTGAAGCTTTCTTT
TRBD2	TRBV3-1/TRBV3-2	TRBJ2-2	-	CASSRGGWDTGELFF	TGTGCCAGCAGCCGCGGGGGATGGGACACCGGGGAGCTGTTTTTT
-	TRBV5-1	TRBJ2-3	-	CASSFRDGDTQYF	TGCGCCAGCAGCTTTCGGGATGGAGATACGCAGTATTTT
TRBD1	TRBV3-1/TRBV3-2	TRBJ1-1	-	CASSHDQGATEAFF	TGTGCCAGCAGCCACGACCAGGGGGCCACTGAAGCTTTCTTT
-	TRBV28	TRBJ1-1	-	CASSFGGTEAFF	TGTGCCAGCAGTTTCGGGGGCACTGAAGCTTTCTTT
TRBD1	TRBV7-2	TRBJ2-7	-	CASSPRGQGSEQYF	TGTGCCAGCAGCCCAAGGGGACAGGGTTCCGAGCAGTACTTC
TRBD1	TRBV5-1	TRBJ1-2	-	CASSPLPTGGGYGYTF	TGCGCCAGCAGCCCCTTACCGACAGGGGGTGGCTATGGCTACACCTTC
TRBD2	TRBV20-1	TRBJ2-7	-	CSASPLAGAYEQYF	TGCAGTGCTAGTCCCCTAGCGGGAGCCTACGAGCAGTACTTC
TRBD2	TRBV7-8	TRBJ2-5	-	CASSRLAGPGDYF	TGTGCCAGCAGCCGACTAGCGGGGCCGGGGGATTACTTC
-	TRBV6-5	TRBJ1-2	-	CASRAVGADYGYTF	TGTGCCAGCAGAGCTGTGGGGGCTGATTATGGCTACACCTTC
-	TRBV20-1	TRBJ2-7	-	CSASESSGYYEQYF	TGCAGTGCTAGTGAAAGTTCAGGATACTACGAGCAGTACTTC
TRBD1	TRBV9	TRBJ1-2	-	CASSSGQALGGYTF	TGTGCCAGCAGCTCCGGACAGGCCTTGGGTGGCTACACCTTC
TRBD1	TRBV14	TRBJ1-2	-	CASKGQGSSGYTF	TGTGCCAGCAAGGGACAGGGGTCGTCGGGCTACACCTTC
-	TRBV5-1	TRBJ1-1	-	CASSSGVQVSEAFF	TGCGCCAGCAGCTCCGGGGTTCAAGTTTCTGAAGCTTTCTTT
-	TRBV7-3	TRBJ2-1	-	CASHMGGGLVNEQFF	TGTGCCAGCCACATGGGAGGGGGGCTGGTTAATGAGCAGTTCTTC
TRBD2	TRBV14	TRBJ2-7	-	CASSQVPAGVYYEQYF	TGTGCCAGCAGCCAAGTTCCAGCGGGAGTGTACTACGAGCAGTACTTC
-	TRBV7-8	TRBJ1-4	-	CASSTGFTNEKLFF	TGTGCCAGCAGCACAGGGTTCACTAATGAAAAACTGTTTTTT